This record covers a single TCR beta chain. CDR1 SGDLS and CDR2 YYNGEE come from the germline V gene. V gave up 1 base and J gave up 3 bases, with 11 bases separating them. The CDR3 covers 15 residues. The data stem from a study of brain T cells in children with intractable seizures. Some clones are missing from TCRdb's copy, which holds only in-frame ones; the method was immunoSEQ multiplex PCR. This table has around 80,000 clones, approximately 90% appearing once. J is TRBJ2-1 and V is TRBV9, with TRBD1 as a possible D gene (6 bases). The TCR comes from a girl aged 2 to 10 with Rasmussen encephalitis and intractable seizures. Sequenced here: peripheral blood, sampled at surgery. This CDR3 reads CASSVTGLVYNEQFF. The CDR3 region has the DNA TGTGCCAGCAGCGTAACAGGGTTAGTCTACAATGAGCAGTTCTTC.